What follows describes a single TCR beta chain. Its antigen is still unknown. Base-call qualities are not available, and no considerably larger clone is one nucleotide away. The CDR3 contains 12 residues, cysteine and phenylalanine counted. Only the CDR3 region is kept as DNA, spanning 36 bases read in frame from base 1. The junction carries 8 bases between V and J, which are trimmed by 5 bases and 1 base respectively. CDR1 GTSNPN and CDR2 SVGIG were looked up in the germline V gene (reference sequence). Genomic DNA was extracted from sorted cells for sequencing of the TCRbeta CDR3 region. The immunoSEQ Assay was used for sequencing of TCRbeta CDR3 regions. TCRdb limited this immuneACCESS table to in-frame rearrangements with V and J called. A share of clones is missing; checked studies link under half to unresolved V genes, and the rest is unexplained. The sample contains approximately 22,000 clones, more than 85% of them found a single time. The top ten clonotypes cover 20% to 25% of the sample.

The trial excluded patients who had a history of autoimmune disease or who were on systemic immunosuppression. Peripheral blood for TCR sequencing was collected from all dose cohorts at baseline, on cycle 4 day 1, and on cycle 7 day 1. The samples were drawn from a first-in-human, open-label, multicenter phase I dose-escalation trial of ivuxolimab. Adults with locally advanced or metastatic head and neck squamous cell, hepatocellular, melanoma or renal cell carcinoma were enrolled in the trial. Before TCR sequencing, CD4+ T cells and CD8+ T cells were sorted from peripheral blood as separate populations. The sample comes from a study of OX40 agonist ivuxolimab in advanced cancers. Study-wide context: Ivuxolimab, which targeted the costimulatory receptor OX40 (CD134), was an agonistic, fully human IgG2 monoclonal antibody. Intravenous ivuxolimab was administered to patients every 2 weeks at six dose levels: 0.01, 0.1, 0.3, 1.5, 3 and 10 mg/kg. Of the 50 or so patients in dose escalation, approximately 20 had hepatocellular carcinoma, about 15 had melanoma, 9 had renal cell carcinoma and 9 had head and neck cancer. In the dose-escalation cohort, 70% to 90% of patients were male, and the mean age was approximately 60 years with a range of roughly 20 to 79. Prior anti-PD-1, anti-PD-L1 or anti-CTLA-4 therapy was permitted, and checkpoint inhibitors had been received by roughly 40% of dose-escalation patients. Partial responses were achieved by three dose-escalation patients, of whom one had hepatocellular carcinoma and two had cutaneous melanoma. Peripheral TCRbeta sequencing aimed to test whether ivuxolimab altered TCR sequence diversity and caused clonal T-cell expansion. The paper describes the monotherapy dose-escalation part (N ≈ 51 patients) of the phase I trial of ivuxolimab. Broader findings and caveats from the paper: The antigen specificity of the clonally expanded peripheral T cells was not determined. After ivuxolimab, expanded clones were on average more numerous among CD8+ T cells than among CD4+ T cells. In partial responders in the 0.1-3.0 mg/kg groups, normalized peripheral clonal expansion was found to be among the lowest, especially among CD8+ T cells. At doses from 0.1 to 3.0 mg/kg, clonal expansion was seen in both CD4+ and CD8+ blood T cells between baseline and week 6. Low levels of normalized T-cell clonal expansion were also seen in some patients who did not respond.

Sample: CD4+ or CD8+ T cells sorted from blood, taken in a trial of the OX40 agonist ivuxolimab. The source is an adult with an advanced solid tumor such as melanoma, head and neck, liver or kidney cancer. The chain uses TRBV30 and TRBJ1-1; the D segment cannot be called with confidence. The CDR3: CAWDNENTEAFF. The sequenced DNA is TGTGCCTGGGACAACGAGAACACTGAAGCTTTCTTT.